These T cell receptor beta chains were read from a single sample in a study of T-cell reconstitution after alpha-beta-depleted transplantation in children. Each CDR3 protein is one row after TCRdb ran MiXCR on the PCR reads. Among over 400,000 distinct CDR3 sequences listed, around 12% were seen once. The sample consisted of PBMCs from the stem cell graft donor, taken from the stem cell graft. The source is a human donor who donated a stem cell graft to a child with combined immunodeficiency. CDR3s leave out the opening cysteine and the closing phenylalanine or tryptophan.

>TRBJ2-7|TRBV6-5|14
ASSLDPLLSGSEQY
>TRBJ1-1|TRBV20-1|9
SAREGTEAF
>TRBJ1-2|TRBV3-1|13
ASSQGTVPNYGYT
>TRBJ2-7|TRBV4-3|13
ASSTYRGLGYEQY
>TRBJ1-6|TRBV4-3|11
ASSQDWTSPLH
>TRBJ2-2|TRBV5-5|12
ASSFPFGTGELF
>TRBJ1-6|TRBV3-1|12
ASSQEWSNSPLH
>TRBJ1-2|TRBV29-1|9
SARDRAGYT
>TRBJ2-1|TRBV5-6|9
AMSLRDSRA
>TRBJ1-4|TRBV6-5|12
ASSYRTTNEKLF
>TRBJ2-5|TRBV5-6|15
ASSLLGQAAFQETQY
>TRBJ2-7|TRBV6-2/TRBV6-3|11
ASSHPGPYEQY
>TRBJ2-1|TRBV6-1|14
ASIKRELATYNEQF
>TRBJ2-2|TRBV6-5|14
ASSPRTSHNTGELF